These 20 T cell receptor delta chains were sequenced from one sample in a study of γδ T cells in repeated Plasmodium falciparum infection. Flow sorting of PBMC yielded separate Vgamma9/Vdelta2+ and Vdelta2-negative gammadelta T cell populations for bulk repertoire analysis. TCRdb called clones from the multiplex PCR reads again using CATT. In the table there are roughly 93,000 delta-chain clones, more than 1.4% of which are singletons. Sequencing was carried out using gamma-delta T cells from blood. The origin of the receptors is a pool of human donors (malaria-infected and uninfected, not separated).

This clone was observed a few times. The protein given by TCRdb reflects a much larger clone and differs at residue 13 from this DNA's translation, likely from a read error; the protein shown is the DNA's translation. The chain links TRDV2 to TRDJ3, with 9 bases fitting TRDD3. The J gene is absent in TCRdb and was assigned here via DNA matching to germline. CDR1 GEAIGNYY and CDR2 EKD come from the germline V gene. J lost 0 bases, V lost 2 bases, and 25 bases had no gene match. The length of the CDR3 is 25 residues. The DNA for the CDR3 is TGTGCCTGTGACAAAAGGACTGGGGATACGACCCGAGACGATTCATCCTCCTGGGACACCCGACAGATGTTTTTC. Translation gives CACDKRTGDTTRDDSSSWDTRQMFF.

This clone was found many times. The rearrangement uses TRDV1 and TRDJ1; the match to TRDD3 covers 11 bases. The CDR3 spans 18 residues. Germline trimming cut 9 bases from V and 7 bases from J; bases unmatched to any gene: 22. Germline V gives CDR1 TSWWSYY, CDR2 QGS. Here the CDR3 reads CALPGRVLHVGDTGKLIF. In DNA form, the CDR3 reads TGTGCTCTCCCGGGAAGGGTCCTACATGTGGGGGATACGGGTAAACTCATCTTT.

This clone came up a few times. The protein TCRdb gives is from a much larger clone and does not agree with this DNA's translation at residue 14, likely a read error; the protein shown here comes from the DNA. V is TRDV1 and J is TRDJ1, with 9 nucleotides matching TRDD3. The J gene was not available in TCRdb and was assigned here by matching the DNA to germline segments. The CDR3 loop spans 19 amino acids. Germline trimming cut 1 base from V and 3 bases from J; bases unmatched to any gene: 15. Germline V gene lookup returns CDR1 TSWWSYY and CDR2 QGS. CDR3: CALGEPATLGDPNADKLIF. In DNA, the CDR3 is TGTGCTCTTGGGGAACCCGCCACCCTGGGGGATCCGAACGCCGATAAACTCATCTTT.

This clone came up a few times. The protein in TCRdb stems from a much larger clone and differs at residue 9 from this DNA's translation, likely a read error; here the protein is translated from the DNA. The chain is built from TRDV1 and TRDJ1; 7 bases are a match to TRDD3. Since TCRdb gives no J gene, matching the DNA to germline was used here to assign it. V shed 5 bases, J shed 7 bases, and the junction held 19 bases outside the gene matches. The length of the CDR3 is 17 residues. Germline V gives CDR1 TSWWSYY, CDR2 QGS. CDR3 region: CALGTPSVLGEVGKLIF. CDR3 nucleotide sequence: TGTGCTCTTGGGACTCCTAGTGTGTTGGGGGAGGTCGGTAAACTCATCTTT.

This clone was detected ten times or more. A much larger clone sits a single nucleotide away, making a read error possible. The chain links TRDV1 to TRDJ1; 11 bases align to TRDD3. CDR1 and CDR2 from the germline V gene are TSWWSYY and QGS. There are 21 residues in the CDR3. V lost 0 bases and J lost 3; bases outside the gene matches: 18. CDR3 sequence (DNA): TGTGCTCTTGGGGAACTACGTTCGGGTCTATACTGGGGGATAGGCCCCGATAAACTCATCTTT. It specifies CALGELRSGLYWGIGPDKLIF.

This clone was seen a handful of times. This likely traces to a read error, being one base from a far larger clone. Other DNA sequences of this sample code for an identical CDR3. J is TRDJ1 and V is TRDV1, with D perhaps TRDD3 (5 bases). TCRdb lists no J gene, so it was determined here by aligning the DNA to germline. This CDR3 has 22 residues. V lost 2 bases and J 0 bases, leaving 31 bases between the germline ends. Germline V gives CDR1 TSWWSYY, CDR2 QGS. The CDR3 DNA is TGTGCTCTTGGGGAAGGTCTCTACCGTACCGGGGGTCACCTCCCCTACACCGATAAACTCATCTTT. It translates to CALGEGLYRTGGHLPYTDKLIF.

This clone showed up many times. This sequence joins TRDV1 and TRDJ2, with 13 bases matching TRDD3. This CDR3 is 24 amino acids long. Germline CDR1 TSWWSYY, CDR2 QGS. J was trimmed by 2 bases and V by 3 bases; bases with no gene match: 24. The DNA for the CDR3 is TGTGCTCTTGGGGAGCTTCCCTTCCTAAGTTATGTACTGGGGGATACGCAATTGACAGCACAACTCTTCTTT. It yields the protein CALGELPFLSYVLGDTQLTAQLFF.

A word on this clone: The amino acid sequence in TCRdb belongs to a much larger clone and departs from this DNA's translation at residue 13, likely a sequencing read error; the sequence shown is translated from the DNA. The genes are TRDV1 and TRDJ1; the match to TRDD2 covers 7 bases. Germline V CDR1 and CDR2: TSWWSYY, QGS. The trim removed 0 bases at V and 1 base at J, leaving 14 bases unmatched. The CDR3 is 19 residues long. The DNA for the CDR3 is TGTGCTCTTGGGGAACTTCCGGCCTTCCTTTCCCCATTCACCGATAAACTCATCTTT. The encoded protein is CALGELPAFLSPFTDKLIF.

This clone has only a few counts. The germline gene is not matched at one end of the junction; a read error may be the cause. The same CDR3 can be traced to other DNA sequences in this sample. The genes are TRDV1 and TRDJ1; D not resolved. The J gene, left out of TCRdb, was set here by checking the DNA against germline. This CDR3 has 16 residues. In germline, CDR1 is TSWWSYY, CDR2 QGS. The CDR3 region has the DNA TGCGCTCTTCTGACGGCAACAAGGAGTTCAGCCGATAAACTCATCTTT. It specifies CALLTATRSSADKLIF.

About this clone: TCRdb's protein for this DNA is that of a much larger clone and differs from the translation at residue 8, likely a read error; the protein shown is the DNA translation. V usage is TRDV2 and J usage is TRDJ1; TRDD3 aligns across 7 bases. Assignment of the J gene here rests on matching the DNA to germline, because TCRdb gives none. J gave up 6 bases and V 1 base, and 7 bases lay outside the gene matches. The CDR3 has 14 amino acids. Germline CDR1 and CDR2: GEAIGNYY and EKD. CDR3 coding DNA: TGTGCCTGTGACACGCTGGGGGGTCGGAATAAACTCATCTTT. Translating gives CACDTLGGRNKLIF.

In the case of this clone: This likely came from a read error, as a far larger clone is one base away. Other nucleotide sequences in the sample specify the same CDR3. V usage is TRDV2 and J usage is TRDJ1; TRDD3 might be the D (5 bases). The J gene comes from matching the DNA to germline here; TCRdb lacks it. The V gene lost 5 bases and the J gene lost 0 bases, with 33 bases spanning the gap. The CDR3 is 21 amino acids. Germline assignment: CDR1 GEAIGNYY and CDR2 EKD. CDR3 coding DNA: TGTGCCTGTGTATCTTCTCGAACATTCCGATATCGATTGGGGTACACCGATAAACTCATCTTT. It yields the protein CACVSSRTFRYRLGYTDKLIF.

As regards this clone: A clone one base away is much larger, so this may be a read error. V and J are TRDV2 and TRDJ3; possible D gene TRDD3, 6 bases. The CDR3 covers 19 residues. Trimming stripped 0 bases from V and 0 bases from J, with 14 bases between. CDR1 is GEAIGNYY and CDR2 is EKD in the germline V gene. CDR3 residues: CACDTAGGGNSWDTRQMFF. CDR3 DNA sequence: TGTGCCTGTGACACCGCGGGGGGGGGAAACTCCTGGGACACCCGACAGATGTTTTTC.

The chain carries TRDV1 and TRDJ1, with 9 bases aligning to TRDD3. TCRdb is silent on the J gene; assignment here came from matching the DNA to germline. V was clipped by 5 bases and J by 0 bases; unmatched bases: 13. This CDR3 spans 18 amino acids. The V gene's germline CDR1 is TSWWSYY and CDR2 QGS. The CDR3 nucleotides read TGTGCTCTTGGGTACCTAGGCTGGGGGATTTGGGACACCGATAAACTCATCTTT. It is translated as CALGYLGWGIWDTDKLIF.

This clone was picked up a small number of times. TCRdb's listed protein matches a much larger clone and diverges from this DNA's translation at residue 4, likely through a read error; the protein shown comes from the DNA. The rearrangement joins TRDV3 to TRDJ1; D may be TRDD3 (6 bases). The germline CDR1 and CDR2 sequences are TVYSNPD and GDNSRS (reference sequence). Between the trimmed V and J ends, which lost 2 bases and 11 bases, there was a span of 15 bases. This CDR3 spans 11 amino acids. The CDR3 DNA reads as TGTGCCTTTCCCTCGAGGGGATTCCTCATCTTT. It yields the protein CAFPSRGFLIF. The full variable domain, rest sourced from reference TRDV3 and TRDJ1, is CDKVTQSSPDQTVASGSEVVLLCTYDTVYSNPDLFWYRIRPDYSFQFVFYGDNSRSEGADFTQGRFSVKHILTQKAFHLVISPVRTEDSATYYCAFPSRGFLIFGKGTRVTVEP.

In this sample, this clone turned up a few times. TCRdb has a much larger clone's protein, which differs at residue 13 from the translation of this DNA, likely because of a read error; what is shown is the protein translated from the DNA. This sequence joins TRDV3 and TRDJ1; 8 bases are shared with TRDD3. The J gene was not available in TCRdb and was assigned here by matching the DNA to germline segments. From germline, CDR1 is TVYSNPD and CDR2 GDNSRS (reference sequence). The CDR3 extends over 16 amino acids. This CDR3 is CAFFGIRTSYTDRLIF. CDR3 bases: TGTGCCTTTTTCGGGATACGCACCTCGTACACCGATAGACTCATCTTT.

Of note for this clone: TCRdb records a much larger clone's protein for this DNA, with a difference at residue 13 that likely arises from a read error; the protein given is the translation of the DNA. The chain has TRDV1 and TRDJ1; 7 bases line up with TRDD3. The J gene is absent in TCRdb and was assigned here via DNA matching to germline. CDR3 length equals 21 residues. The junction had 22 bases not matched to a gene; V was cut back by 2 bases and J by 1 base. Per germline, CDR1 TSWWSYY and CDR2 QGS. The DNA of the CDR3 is TGTGCTCTTGGGGAAGTAGGAGCCTTCTTCTGGGGGGTACGACCCACCGATAAACTCATCTTT. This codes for CALGEVGAFFWGVRPTDKLIF.

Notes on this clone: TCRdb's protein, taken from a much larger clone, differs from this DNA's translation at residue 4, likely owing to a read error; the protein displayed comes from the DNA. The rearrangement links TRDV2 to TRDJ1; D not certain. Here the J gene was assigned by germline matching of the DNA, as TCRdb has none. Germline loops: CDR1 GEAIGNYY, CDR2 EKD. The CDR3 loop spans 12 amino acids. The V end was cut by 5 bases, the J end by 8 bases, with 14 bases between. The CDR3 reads CACGIRGRKLIF. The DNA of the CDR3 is TGTGCCTGTGGCATCAGGGGCCGAAAACTCATCTTT.

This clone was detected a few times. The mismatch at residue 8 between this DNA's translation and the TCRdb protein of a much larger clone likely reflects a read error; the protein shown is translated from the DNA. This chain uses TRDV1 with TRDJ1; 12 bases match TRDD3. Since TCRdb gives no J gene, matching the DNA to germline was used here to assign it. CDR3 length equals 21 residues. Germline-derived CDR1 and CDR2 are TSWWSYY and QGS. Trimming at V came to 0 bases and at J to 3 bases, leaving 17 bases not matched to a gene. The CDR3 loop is CALGELGGLSTGGYIPDKLIF. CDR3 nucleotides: TGTGCTCTTGGGGAACTAGGTGGCTTGTCTACTGGGGGATACATCCCCGATAAACTCATCTTT.

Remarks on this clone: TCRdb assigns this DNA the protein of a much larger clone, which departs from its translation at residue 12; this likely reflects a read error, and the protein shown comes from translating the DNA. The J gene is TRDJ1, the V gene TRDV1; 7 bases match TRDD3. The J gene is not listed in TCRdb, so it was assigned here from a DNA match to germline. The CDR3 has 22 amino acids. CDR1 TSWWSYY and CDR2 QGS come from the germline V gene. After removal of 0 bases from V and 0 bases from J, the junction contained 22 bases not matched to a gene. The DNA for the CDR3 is TGTGCTCTTGGGGAACTAAGACCCATTCTGGGGGGTACCCGTACTAACACCGATAAACTCATCTTT. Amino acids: CALGELRPILGGTRTNTDKLIF.

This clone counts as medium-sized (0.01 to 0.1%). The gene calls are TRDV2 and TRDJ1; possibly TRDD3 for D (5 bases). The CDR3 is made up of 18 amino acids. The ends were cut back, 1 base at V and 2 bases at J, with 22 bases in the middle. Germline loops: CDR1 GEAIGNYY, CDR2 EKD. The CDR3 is CACDTRGVMGKETDKLIF. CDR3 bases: TGTGCCTGTGACACTCGCGGGGTGATGGGGAAGGAGACCGATAAACTCATCTTT.